One sample yielded the 25 T cell receptor beta chains listed below, sequenced in a study of CD8 T cells in Susac syndrome. An amount of RNA that ranged from roughly 0.45 to 1 ug was reverse transcribed with random hexamers. TCRdb itself ran the immunoSEQ multiplex PCR reads through MiXCR, one entry per CDR3 protein. The repertoire holds almost 450,000 distinct CDR3 sequences, more than 70% seen once, with approximately 0.11% in the top ten. The sequenced material came from CD8+ T cells from PBMCs. The receptors were sampled from a human donor with multiple sclerosis.

The chain recombines TRBV7-9 with TRBJ1-2; no reliable D call. V lost 1 base to trimming and J lost 4 bases, with 10 bases between them. CDR3 size: 14 residues. CDR1 is SEHNR, CDR2 FQNEAQ, per germline (reference sequence). The CDR3 region is CASSLEGHAYGYTF. In DNA, the CDR3 is TGTGCCAGCAGCTTAGAAGGGCACGCCTATGGCTACACCTTC.

This clonotype has just a few counts. The chain employs TRBV6-1 and TRBJ2-6; D uncertain. CDR1 is MNHNS, CDR2 SASEGT, per germline. The germline V and J ends were trimmed by 7 bases and 0 bases, with 10 bases remaining between them. The CDR3 has 15 amino acids. The CDR3 region is CASTSGVSGANVLTF. Written as DNA, the CDR3 is TGTGCCAGCACCTCCGGCGTCTCTGGGGCCAACGTCCTGACTTTC.

The chain recombines TRBV27 with TRBJ1-1; 9 bases line up with TRBD1. Germline values: CDR1 MNHEY, CDR2 SMNVEV (reference sequence). Germline trimming cut 5 bases from V and 11 bases from J; bases unmatched to any gene: 6. The CDR3 has 12 residues. DNA of the CDR3: TGTGCCAGCAGTACGACAGGGGGAGCTGCTTTCTTT. Translated, it gives CASSTTGGAAFF.

This chain links TRBV5-4 with TRBJ2-1; no clear D gene. This CDR3 comprises 15 residues. Germline V lookup: CDR1 SGHNT, CDR2 YYREEE (reference sequence). V lost 5 bases to trimming and J lost 4 bases, with 16 bases between them. The CDR3, as DNA: TGTGCCAGCAGAAATCCACTGAATCTTTACAATGAGCAGTTCTTC. It yields the protein CASRNPLNLYNEQFF.

The rearrangement links TRBV30 to TRBJ1-1; no clear D gene. This CDR3 is built from 15 residues. Trimming pared 0 bases from V and 0 bases from J, leaving 11 bases between. Germline CDR1 GTSNPN, CDR2 SVGIG (reference sequence). The CDR3 is CAWSVGDGLNTEAFF. The CDR3 coding sequence is TGTGCCTGGAGTGTAGGTGACGGATTGAACACTGAAGCTTTCTTT.

The chain is built from TRBV5-4 and TRBJ2-5; TRBD1 matches at 12 bases. J lost 2 bases, V lost 4 bases, and 6 bases had no gene match. The CDR3 is made up of 16 amino acids. Germline CDR1 is SGHNT and CDR2 is YYREEE (reference sequence). The CDR3 DNA reads as TGTGCCAGCAGCGATGGGACAGGGGGCTTGCAAGAGACCCAGTACTTC. It yields the protein CASSDGTGGLQETQYF.

This clonotype has a single count. The rearrangement links TRBV30 to TRBJ1-2; unclear D gene. CDR3 length: 12 residues. The ends were cut back, 0 bases at V and 8 bases at J, with 10 bases in the middle. Germline V gene sequence: CDR1 GTSNPN, CDR2 SVGIG (reference sequence). CDR3 DNA sequence: TGTGCCTGGAGTGTACTGGGAGAAGGCTACACCTTC. It encodes CAWSVLGEGYTF. Using reference TRBV30 and TRBJ1-2 for the parts outside the CDR3, the full variable domain is SQTIHQWPATLVQPVGSPLSLECTVEGTSNPNLYWYRQAAGRGLQLLFYSVGIGQISSEVPQNLSASRPQDRQFILSSKKLLLSDSGFYLCAWSVLGEGYTFGSGTRLTVV.

This clonotype was detected once. The chain carries TRBV20-1 and TRBJ2-1, with 13 bases lining up with TRBD2. Looked up from germline, CDR1 is DFQATT and CDR2 is SNEGSKA (reference sequence). V shed 0 bases, J shed 6 bases, and the junction held 5 bases outside the gene matches. This CDR3 comprises 16 residues. Here the CDR3 reads CSARDSWTSGSNEQFF. In nucleotides, the CDR3 is TGCAGTGCTAGAGATTCATGGACTAGCGGGAGCAATGAGCAGTTCTTC.

The rearrangement links TRBV20-1 to TRBJ2-3; 7 bases map to TRBD2. The CDR3 has 15 residues. V gave up 5 bases and J gave up 6 bases; unmatched junction bases: 14. From germline, CDR1 is DFQATT and CDR2 SNEGSKA (reference sequence). The DNA for the CDR3 is TGCAGTGCTTCCGCTAGCGGATATTACGGGGATACGCAGTATTTT. Translating it yields CSASASGYYGDTQYF.

J is TRBJ1-1 and V is TRBV28; possibly TRBD1 for D (5 bases). CDR1 and CDR2 from the germline V gene are MDHEN and SYDVKM. The CDR3 has 12 amino acids. V gave up 5 bases and J gave up 10 bases, with 14 bases separating them. The CDR3 is CASSVRQPGAFF. The CDR3 DNA follows: TGTGCCAGCAGTGTCAGACAGCCCGGAGCTTTCTTT.

The genes are TRBV12-3 or TRBV12-4 and TRBJ1-2; tentative D call: TRBD1 (5 bases). The V and J ends lost 3 bases and 2 bases respectively, with 7 bases between them. The CDR3 length is 13 residues. The CDR3: CASSFRQNYGYTF. The CDR3 nucleotides are TGTGCCAGCAGTTTTCGACAGAACTATGGCTACACCTTC.

This sequence joins TRBV2 and TRBJ1-1; 7 bases align to TRBD1. The V and J ends lost 5 bases and 4 bases, in that order; junction bases with no gene match: 13. Germline V gene data show CDR1 as SNHLY and CDR2 as FYNNEI. The CDR3 extends over 16 amino acids. CDR3 DNA sequence: TGTGCCAGCAGTCTAGACAGGGCGGGTATTGGCACTGAAGCTTTCTTT. Its translation is CASSLDRAGIGTEAFF.

The chain combines TRBV29-1 with TRBJ2-1; a weak D match, TRBD1 (6 bases). Germline assignment: CDR1 SQVTM and CDR2 ANQGSEA. Trimming removed 0 bases from V and 12 bases from J, with 18 bases in between. The CDR3 sequence is 14 residues long. In DNA form, the CDR3 reads TGCAGCGTTGAAGAGGTTAGCCCGGGCAGGGGGCAGTTCTTC. This encodes CSVEEVSPGRGQFF.

For the CDR3, the DNA is TGTGCCAGCAGCCCTTGGGGGGGGTATGGCTACACCTTC. It encodes CASSPWGGYGYTF. The chain recombines TRBV5-6 with TRBJ1-2, with D perhaps TRBD1 (5 bases). Germline V lookup: CDR1 SGHDT, CDR2 YYEEEE. Trimming removed 4 bases at V and 5 bases at J, with 12 bases between. This CDR3 contains 13 residues. The full variable domain, with the rest looked up from reference TRBV5-6 and TRBJ1-2, is DAGVTQSPTHLIKTRGQQVTLRCSPKSGHDTVSWYQQALGQGPQFIFQYYEEEERQRGNFPDRFSGHQFPNYSSELNVNALLLGDSALYLCASSPWGGYGYTFGSGTRLTVV.

The V and J genes are TRBV27 and TRBJ2-2; no reliable D call. Trimming took off 6 bases at V and 0 bases at J, with 11 bases between the two ends. Germline-derived CDR1 and CDR2 are MNHEY and SMNVEV (reference sequence). The CDR3 length is 15 residues. The chain's CDR3 is CASSPTEANTGELFF. The CDR3 coding sequence is TGTGCCAGCAGCCCAACCGAGGCGAACACCGGGGAGCTGTTTTTT.

The rearrangement joins TRBV6-1 to TRBJ1-4; tentatively, D is TRBD1 (6 bases). V was trimmed by 9 bases and J by 8 bases, leaving 19 bases between them. Germline loops: CDR1 MNHNS, CDR2 SASEGT. The CDR3 runs 14 residues. CDR3 sequence reads: CASSNQGRWEKLFF. CDR3 in DNA: TGTGCCAGTTCAAACCAGGGGAGGTGGGAAAAACTGTTTTTT.

This chain links TRBV7-9 with TRBJ2-7; D assignment may be TRBD1 or TRBD2 (5 bases each). V lost 3 bases, J lost 6 bases, and 12 bases lay in between. Germline V gene sequence: CDR1 SEHNR, CDR2 FQNEAQ (reference sequence). This CDR3 is 13 amino acids long. CDR3 nucleotides: TGTGCCAGCAGCTTTCACCAGGGAGTCGAGCAGTACTTC. Protein: CASSFHQGVEQYF.

The chain combines TRBV28 with TRBJ2-5, with TRBD2 as a possible D gene (5 bases). The ends were cut back, 7 bases at V and 0 bases at J, with 18 bases in the middle. This CDR3 comprises 16 residues. Germline CDR1 is MDHEN and CDR2 is SYDVKM. The CDR3 coding sequence is TGTGCCAGCACCCCCCCGTCGGGAACCTACCAAGAGACCCAGTACTTC. It is translated as CASTPPSGTYQETQYF.

The CDR3 sequence: CASSLGLFSYNEQFF. The CDR3 nucleotides are TGTGCCAGCAGCTTAGGGCTTTTTTCCTACAATGAGCAGTTCTTC. This rearrangement joins TRBV7-2 to TRBJ2-1; D remains unclear. V lost 1 base to trimming and J lost 1 base, with 8 bases between them. The CDR3 extends over 15 amino acids. The V gene's germline CDR1 is SGHTA and CDR2 FQGNSA.

This clonotype is a singleton in its sample. This sequence joins TRBV6-6 and TRBJ1-3; D unclear. CDR1 is MNHNY, CDR2 SVGAGI, per germline (reference sequence). The V gene lost 5 bases and the J gene lost 0 bases, with 8 bases spanning the gap. The CDR3 is 14 amino acids. CDR3 in amino acids: CASSGWSSGNTIYF. For the CDR3, the DNA is TGTGCCAGCAGTGGGTGGAGCTCTGGAAACACCATATATTTT.

This clonotype was observed a handful of times. The gene calls are TRBV6-1 and TRBJ1-6; TRBD1 agrees at 7 bases. This CDR3 has 14 amino acids. Germline V lookup: CDR1 MNHNS, CDR2 SASEGT. The V segment lost 6 bases and the J segment 9 bases; nucleotides outside the gene matches: 8. As DNA, the CDR3 is TGTGCCAGCAGAACACCCGGGACAGTTTCACCCCTCCACTTT. This encodes CASRTPGTVSPLHF.

This clonotype was observed a few times. This chain connects TRBV5-4 to TRBJ2-2; D remains ambiguous. The CDR3 covers 12 residues. V lost 6 bases, J lost 4 bases, and 7 bases lay in between. Germline V lookup: CDR1 SGHNT, CDR2 YYREEE (reference sequence). CDR3 loop: CASTWGTGELFF. CDR3 in DNA: TGTGCCAGCACCTGGGGCACCGGGGAGCTGTTTTTT.

The rearrangement links TRBV4-1 to TRBJ2-1; 12 bases fit TRBD2. The junction had 4 bases not matched to a gene; V was cut back by 0 bases and J by 10 bases. This CDR3 has 15 residues. CDR1 and CDR2 from the germline V gene are MGHRA and YSYEKL. CDR3 residues: CASSQEASGGAEQFF. The DNA of the CDR3 is TGCGCCAGCAGCCAAGAGGCTAGCGGGGGGGCGGAGCAGTTCTTC.

This chain links TRBV7-2 with TRBJ2-7; TRBD1 might be the D (6 bases). CDR1 is SGHTA, CDR2 FQGNSA, per germline. Trimming removed 2 bases from V and 0 bases from J, with 8 bases in between. The CDR3 sequence is 14 residues long. CDR3 residues: CASSLIQGSYEQYF. The CDR3 DNA follows: TGTGCCAGCAGCTTAATACAGGGCTCCTACGAGCAGTACTTC. The whole variable domain, filled in from reference TRBV7-2 and TRBJ2-7, reads GAGVSQSPSNKVTEKGKDVELRCDPISGHTALYWYRQSLGQGLEFLIYFQGNSAPDKSGLPSDRFSAERTGGSVSTLTIQRTQQEDSAVYLCASSLIQGSYEQYFGPGTRLTVT.

The genes are TRBV7-8 and TRBJ2-1; D is ambiguous. Germline V gene data show CDR1 as SGHVS and CDR2 as FQNEAQ. V was shortened by 7 bases and J by 1 base, with 17 bases between the two germline ends. The CDR3 loop spans 16 amino acids. CDR3 nucleotide sequence: TGTGCCAGCAACCTAGGTCCGATCGGATCCTACAATGAGCAGTTCTTC. It translates to CASNLGPIGSYNEQFF. The full variable domain, rest sourced from reference TRBV7-8 and TRBJ2-1, is GAGVSQSPRYKVAKRGQDVALRCDPISGHVSLFWYQQALGQGPEFLTYFQNEAQLDKSGLPSDRFFAERPEGSVSTLKIQRTQQEDSAVYLCASNLGPIGSYNEQFFGPGTRLTVL.